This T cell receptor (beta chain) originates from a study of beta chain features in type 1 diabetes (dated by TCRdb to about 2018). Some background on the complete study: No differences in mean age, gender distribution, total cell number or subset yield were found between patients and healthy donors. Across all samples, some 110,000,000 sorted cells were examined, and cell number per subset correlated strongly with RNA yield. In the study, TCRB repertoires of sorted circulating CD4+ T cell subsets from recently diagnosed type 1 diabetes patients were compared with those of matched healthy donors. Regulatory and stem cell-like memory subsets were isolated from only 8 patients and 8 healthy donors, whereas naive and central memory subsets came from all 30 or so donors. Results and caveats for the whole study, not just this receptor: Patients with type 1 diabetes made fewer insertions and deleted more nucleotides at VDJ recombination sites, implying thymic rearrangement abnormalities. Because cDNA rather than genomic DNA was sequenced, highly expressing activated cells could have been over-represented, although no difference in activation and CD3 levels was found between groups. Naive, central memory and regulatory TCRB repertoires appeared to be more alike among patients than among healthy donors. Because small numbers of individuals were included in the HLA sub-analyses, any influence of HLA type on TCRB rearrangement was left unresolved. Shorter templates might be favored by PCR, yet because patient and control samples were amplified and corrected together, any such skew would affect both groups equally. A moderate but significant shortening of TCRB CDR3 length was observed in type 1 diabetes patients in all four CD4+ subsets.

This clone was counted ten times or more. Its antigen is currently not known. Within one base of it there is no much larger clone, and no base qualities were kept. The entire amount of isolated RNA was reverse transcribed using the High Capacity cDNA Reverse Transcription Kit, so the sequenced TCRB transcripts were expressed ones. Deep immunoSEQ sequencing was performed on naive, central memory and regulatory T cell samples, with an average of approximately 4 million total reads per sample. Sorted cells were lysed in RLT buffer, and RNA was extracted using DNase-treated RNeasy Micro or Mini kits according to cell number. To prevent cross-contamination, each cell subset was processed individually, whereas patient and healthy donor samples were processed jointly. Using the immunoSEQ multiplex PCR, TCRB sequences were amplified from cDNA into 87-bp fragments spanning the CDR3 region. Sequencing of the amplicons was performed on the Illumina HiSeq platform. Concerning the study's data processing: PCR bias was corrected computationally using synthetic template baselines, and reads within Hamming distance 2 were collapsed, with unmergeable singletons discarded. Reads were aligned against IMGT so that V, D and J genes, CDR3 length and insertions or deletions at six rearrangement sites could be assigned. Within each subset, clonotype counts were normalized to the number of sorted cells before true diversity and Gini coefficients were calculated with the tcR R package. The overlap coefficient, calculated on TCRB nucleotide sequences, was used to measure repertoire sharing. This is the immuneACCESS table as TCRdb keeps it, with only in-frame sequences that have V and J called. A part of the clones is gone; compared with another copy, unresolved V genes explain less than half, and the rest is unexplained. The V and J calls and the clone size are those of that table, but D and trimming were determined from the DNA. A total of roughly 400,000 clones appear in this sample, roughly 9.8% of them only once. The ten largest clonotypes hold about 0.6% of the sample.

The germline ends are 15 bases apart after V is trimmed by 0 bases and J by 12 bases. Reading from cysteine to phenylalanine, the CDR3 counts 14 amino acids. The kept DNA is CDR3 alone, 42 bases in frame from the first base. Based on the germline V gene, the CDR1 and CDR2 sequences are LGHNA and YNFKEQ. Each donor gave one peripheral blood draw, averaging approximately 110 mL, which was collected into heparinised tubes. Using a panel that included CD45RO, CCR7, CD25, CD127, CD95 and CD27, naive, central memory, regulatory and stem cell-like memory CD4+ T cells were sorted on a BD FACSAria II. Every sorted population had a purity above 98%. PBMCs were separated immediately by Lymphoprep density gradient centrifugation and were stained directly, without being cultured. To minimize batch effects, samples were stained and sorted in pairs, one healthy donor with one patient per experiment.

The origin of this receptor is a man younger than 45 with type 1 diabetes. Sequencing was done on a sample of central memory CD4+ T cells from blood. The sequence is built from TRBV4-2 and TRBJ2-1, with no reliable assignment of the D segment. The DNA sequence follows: TGTGCCAGCAGCCAAGAGGTCAGGTCGAAAGTGCAGTTCTTC. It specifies CASSQEVRSKVQFF.